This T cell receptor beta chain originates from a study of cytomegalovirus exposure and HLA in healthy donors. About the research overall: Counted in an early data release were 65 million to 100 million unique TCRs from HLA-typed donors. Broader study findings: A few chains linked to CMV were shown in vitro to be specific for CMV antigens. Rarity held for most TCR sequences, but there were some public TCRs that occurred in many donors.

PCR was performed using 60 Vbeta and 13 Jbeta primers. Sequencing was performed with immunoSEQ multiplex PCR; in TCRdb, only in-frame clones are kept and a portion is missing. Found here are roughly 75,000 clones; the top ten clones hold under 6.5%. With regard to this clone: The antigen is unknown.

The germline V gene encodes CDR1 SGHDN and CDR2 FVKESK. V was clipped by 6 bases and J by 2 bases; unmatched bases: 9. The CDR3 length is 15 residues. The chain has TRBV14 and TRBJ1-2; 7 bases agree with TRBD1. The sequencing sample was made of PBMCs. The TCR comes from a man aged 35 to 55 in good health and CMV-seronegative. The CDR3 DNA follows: TGTGCCAGCAGACCGGCCGGGACAGCCAACTATGGCTACACCTTC. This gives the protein CASRPAGTANYGYTF.